This T cell receptor (beta chain) was captured by sequencing in a study of blood T cell repertoires in COVID-19. Repertoires were generated with immunoSEQ multiplex PCR, while TCRdb's copy carries only in-frame clones and drops some. The sample shows around 180,000 clones, about 90% of them seen only once. In this sample, this clone turned up a few times. In germline, CDR1 is LGHNA, CDR2 YSLEER. The V and J ends lost 1 base and 9 bases respectively, with 11 bases between them. There are 13 residues in the CDR3. The sequenced sample consisted of peripheral blood. This rearrangement joins TRBV4-3 to TRBJ2-3; D may be TRBD2 (6 bases). The sequence was obtained from a man between 65 and 85 years old with active or convalescent COVID-19. The CDR3: CASSQVTSGTQYF. The CDR3 nucleotides are TGCGCCAGCAGCCAAGTGACTAGTGGAACGCAGTATTTT.